This note documents a single TCR beta chain sequence. Its antigen is unidentified. The sample is drawn from a study of T-cell reconstitution after alpha-beta-depleted transplantation in children. General observations from the study: Where some patients showed high TCRbeta diversity at day 60, it came from recipient T cells and thymic progenitors that had survived. Several hundred graft clones that had expanded were reportedly the source of alpha-beta T cells about two months after transplant. Counts and diversity of T cells one year after transplant came mostly from newly produced T cells.

The V gene's germline CDR1 is LGHDT and CDR2 YNNKEL (reference sequence). Trimming pared 6 bases from V and 3 bases from J, leaving 18 bases between. This CDR3 spans 15 amino acids. Unique molecular identifiers were incorporated when the TCRbeta library was constructed. TCRdb itself ran the PCR reads through MiXCR, one entry per CDR3 protein. The sample holds about 310,000 distinct CDR3 sequences, around 25% seen once. The clonotype comes from a male patient between 10 and 17 years old who had a stem cell transplant for acute lymphoblastic leukemia, so the T cells may come from the graft donor. Sample: PBMCs, mostly from graft donor cells, taken 180 days after TCRalphabeta/CD19-depleted stem cell transplant. The chain couples TRBV3-1 to TRBJ2-7, with D maybe TRBD2 (7 bases). CDR3 in DNA: TGTGCCAGCAGAGGGGGAGGGAGGGGCAACTACGAGCAGTACTTC. Translated, it gives CASRGGGRGNYEQYF.